The 2 T cell receptor beta chains presented below share a single source sample, sequenced in a study of blood T cells in healthy people across ages (dated by TCRdb to about 2015). Libraries came from 5' RACE. For sequencing, an Illumina HiSeq 2500 was employed. A second PCR of about 6 to 11 cycles was run with a J-beta primer mix and a sample-barcoded 5' primer. TCRdb's own reprocessing of the public reads used fastp at Q25 and MiXCR and kept productive beta chains. Identical CDR3 proteins give one entry, which carries the most common genes and DNA. The sample data list about 930,000 distinct CDR3 sequences, and 29% of these were observed just once. The top ten constitute roughly 10% of the sample. The sample was also reused in another study, on T cells of mothers and their children.

The specimen sequenced was blood. The source is a woman between 35 and 50 years old in good health.

This clonotype has a handful of counts. This chain links TRBV19 with TRBJ1-5, with 8 positions matching TRBD1. The CDR3 sequence is 15 residues long. Losses at the gene ends were 0 bases for V and 10 bases for J; bases not matched to a gene: 8. The germline CDR1 and CDR2 sequences are LNHDA and SQIVND (reference sequence). The CDR3 sequence is CASSIEGTGFHPQHF. DNA for the CDR3: TGTGCCAGTAGTATAGAGGGGACAGGCTTTCATCCCCAGCATTTT.

The CDR3 spells CASSQVWSNNYGYTF. In DNA, the CDR3 is TGCGCCAGCAGCCAAGTGTGGAGCAATAACTATGGCTACACCTTC. The V and J genes are TRBV4-1 and TRBJ1-2; D is unresolved. Trimming pared 1 base from V and 1 base from J, leaving 10 bases between. CDR1 and CDR2 (germline): MGHRA, YSYEKL. There are 15 residues in the CDR3.